Listed below are T cell receptor beta chains from one sample, sequenced in a study of early T cells in non-severe SARS-CoV-2 infection. TCRdb fed the 5' RACE reads into MiXCR, producing one record per CDR3 protein. The sample yields 55,000 to 75,000 distinct CDR3 sequences, roughly a tenth seen once. Sequencing was performed on whole blood. The receptors were sampled from an adult who was a healthcare worker with PCR-confirmed SARS-CoV-2 infection or an uninfected control (not recorded which). Both conserved end residues are part of each CDR3. Each record gives: D gene, J gene, V gene, clone size, CDR3 protein, CDR3 DNA. A D gene is named only where the DNA matches it firmly. The size entry is marked missing in some rows and otherwise reads once, few, many or a size class.

>-|TRBJ1-5|TRBV12-3/TRBV12-4|-
CASSLGVQPQHF
TGTGCCAGCAGTTTAGGAGTTCAGCCCCAGCATTTT
>TRBD2|TRBJ2-1|TRBV3-1|few
CASSQAAGGDGEQFF
TGTGCCAGCAGCCAAGCAGCGGGGGGGGATGGAGAGCAGTTCTTC
>-|TRBJ1-1|TRBV29-1|-
CSVDRGGLMNTEAFF
TGCAGCGTTGACAGGGGAGGTTTGATGAACACTGAAGCTTTCTTT
>-|TRBJ1-1|TRBV12-3/TRBV12-4|-
CASSLGRLGFEAFF
TGTGCCAGCAGCCTAGGCAGGTTGGGTTTTGAAGCTTTCTTT
>-|TRBJ2-1|TRBV11-2|-
CASSPPGRLNEQFF
TGTGCCAGCAGCCCCCCTGGGAGGCTCAATGAGCAGTTCTTC
>-|TRBJ2-3|TRBV7-3|few
CASSLRGDTDTQYF
TGTGCCAGCAGCCTCAGGGGCGACACAGATACGCAGTATTTT
>-|TRBJ1-6|TRBV27|few
CASSSLEGLGSPLHF
TGTGCCAGCAGTTCCCTGGAGGGGCTAGGGTCACCCCTCCACTTT
>-|TRBJ2-3|TRBV6-6|few
CASSSGTRGLDTQYF
TGTGCCAGCAGCTCCGGGACTCGGGGGCTAGATACGCAGTATTTT
>TRBD2|TRBJ2-1|TRBV6-5|few
CASSLRGDNEQFF
TGTGCCAGCAGTTTACGGGGGGACAATGAGCAGTTCTTC
>-|TRBJ2-3|TRBV18|many
CASSPPTHSGTDTQYF
TGTGCCAGCTCACCACCGACCCACAGCGGCACAGATACGCAGTATTTT
>-|TRBJ2-5|TRBV25-1|-
CASSESLAVQETQYF
TGTGCCAGCAGTGAATCTCTGGCAGTCCAAGAGACCCAGTACTTC
>-|TRBJ2-4|TRBV20-1|few
CSAGDPLKNIQYF
TGCAGTGCCGGGGACCCCCTTAAAAACATTCAGTACTTC
>-|TRBJ2-5|TRBV28|few
CASRLTLKETQYF
TGTGCCAGCAGATTGACACTTAAAGAGACCCAGTACTTC
>-|TRBJ1-2|TRBV30|-
CAWSGTPNRNGYTF
TGTGCCTGGAGTGGGACCCCCAATCGGAATGGCTACACCTTC
>-|TRBJ1-1|TRBV5-1|many
CASSAGTDAFF
TGCGCCAGCAGCGCCGGGACGGACGCTTTCTTT
>-|TRBJ2-3|TRBV29-1|many
CSVSPGAADTQYF
TGCAGCGTGAGCCCGGGGGCCGCAGATACGCAGTATTTT
>TRBD1|TRBJ1-3|TRBV3-1|-
CASSRRGTGSSGNTIYF
TGTGCCAGCAGTCGTAGAGGGACAGGCTCCTCTGGAAACACCATATATTTT
>-|TRBJ2-5|TRBV12-3/TRBV12-4|few
CASTHGNMWTQYF
TGTGCCAGCACCCACGGCAACATGTGGACCCAGTACTTC
>-|TRBJ1-1|TRBV12-3/TRBV12-4|many
CASSDNLGTEAFF
TGTGCCAGCAGTGACAACCTGGGGACTGAAGCTTTCTTT
>TRBD2|TRBJ2-3|TRBV5-1|many
CASSLGLAGGTDTQYF
TGCGCCAGCAGCTTGGGACTAGCGGGGGGGACAGATACGCAGTATTTT
>-|TRBJ2-5|TRBV2|-
CASSEEALYF
TGTGCCAGCAGTGAAGAGGCGCTTTACTTC
>-|TRBJ2-1|TRBV11-2|many
CASSLERWGEQFF
TGTGCCAGCAGCTTAGAACGCTGGGGGGAGCAGTTCTTC
>-|TRBJ2-4|TRBV6-1|-
CASKLQGWKNIQYF
TGTGCCAGCAAATTACAGGGTTGGAAAAACATTCAGTACTTC
>TRBD2|TRBJ2-3|TRBV7-8|many
CASSLADPWAGGGTDTQYF
TGTGCCAGCAGCTTAGCGGATCCTTGGGCGGGGGGCGGCACAGATACGCAGTATTTT
>-|TRBJ2-3|TRBV2|-
CASIWDFHTDTQYF
TGTGCCAGCATATGGGATTTCCACACAGATACGCAGTATTTT
>-|TRBJ1-1|TRBV5-5|few
CASSLAGWATEAFF
TGTGCCAGCAGCTTGGCCGGGTGGGCCACTGAAGCTTTCTTT
>TRBD1|TRBJ2-1|TRBV3-1|-
CASSRPGQGSYNEQFF
TGTGCCAGCAGCCGCCCGGGACAGGGGTCCTACAATGAGCAGTTCTTC
>-|TRBJ1-6|TRBV27|many
CARVAWGSPPSPLHF
TGTGCCCGCGTTGCGTGGGGCTCTCCCCCATCACCCCTCCACTTT
>-|TRBJ2-5|TRBV6-5|-
CASSYSFTAIQETQYF
TGTGCCAGCAGTTACTCCTTCACGGCTATACAAGAGACCCAGTACTTC
>-|TRBJ1-2|TRBV7-6|-
CASSLRGGSNYGYTF
TGTGCCAGCAGCCTACGGGGTGGGTCCAACTATGGCTACACCTTC